These T cell receptor beta chains were read from a single sample in a study of technical replicates of blood from a handful of donors. The method was immunoSEQ multiplex PCR; TCRdb's version includes in-frame clones alone and lacks a portion of them. The sample shows about 50,000 clones, approximately 90% of them seen only once. The sequenced sample was PBMCs. The receptors were gathered from a human donor in good health. Some clones in this sample may be carry-over from other donors' samples. The CDR3 runs from the conserved cysteine through the conserved F or W. The D gene is left open where the match is weak. Expanded clones get a size class; other rows say once, few or many, or leave the size out.

D gene,V gene,J gene,clone size,CDR3 protein,CDR3 DNA
NA,TRBV30,TRBJ1-1,NA,CAWTKRGVNTEAFF,TGTGCCTGGACCAAACGGGGAGTGAACACTGAAGCTTTCTTT
TRBD1,TRBV7-8,TRBJ2-7,NA,CASSLRDRFKEQYF,TGTGCCAGCAGCCTCCGGGACAGATTTAAGGAGCAGTACTTC
TRBD1,TRBV7-6,TRBJ2-7,NA,CASSLGQGISYEQYF,TGTGCCAGCAGCTTAGGACAGGGTATTTCCTACGAGCAGTACTTC
TRBD1,TRBV7-2,TRBJ1-1,NA,CASSLTGAMNTEAFF,TGTGCCAGCAGCCTGACAGGGGCCATGAACACTGAAGCTTTCTTT
TRBD1,TRBV27,TRBJ2-7,NA,CASSSRTGSPYEQYF,TGTGCCAGCAGTTCGAGGACAGGGTCCCCCTACGAGCAGTACTTC
NA,TRBV19,TRBJ2-3,NA,CASSCGASTDTQYF,TGTGCCAGTAGTTGCGGAGCTAGCACAGATACGCAGTATTTT
NA,TRBV5-8,TRBJ1-1,NA,CASSPTGGPNTEAFF,TGTGCCAGCAGTCCAACTGGCGGCCCGAACACTGAAGCTTTCTTT
NA,TRBV7-9,TRBJ2-7,NA,CASSLALQEQYF,TGTGCCAGCAGCTTAGCGCTACAGGAGCAGTACTTC
NA,TRBV4-3,TRBJ2-7,NA,CASSQEYHRGEQYF,TGCGCCAGCAGCCAAGAGTATCATAGGGGCGAGCAGTACTTC
TRBD2,TRBV7-6,TRBJ2-3,few,CASSLRLAGEITDTQYF,TGTGCCAGCAGCTTACGACTAGCGGGGGAGATCACAGATACGCAGTATTTT
NA,TRBV27,TRBJ2-3,NA,CASSNGQWGTDTQYF,TGTGCCAGCAGTAATGGACAGTGGGGGACAGATACGCAGTATTTT
TRBD1,TRBV9,TRBJ1-1,NA,CASSVAGSHARGQTEAFF,TGTGCCAGCAGCGTAGCGGGGTCCCACGCTAGGGGGCAAACTGAAGCTTTCTTT
TRBD1,TRBV6-6,TRBJ2-7,NA,CASSPPGQGINQYF,TGTGCCAGCAGTCCACCGGGACAGGGTATTAACCAGTACTTC
NA,TRBV1,TRBJ1-2,once,CTSSQGTPANYGYTF,TGCACCAGCAGCCAAGGGACACCTGCTAACTATGGCTACACCTTC
NA,TRBV19,TRBJ2-2,NA,CASLRELNTGELFF,TGTGCCAGTTTACGGGAGCTTAACACCGGGGAGCTGTTTTTT
TRBD2,TRBV7-9,TRBJ2-5,NA,CASSSMTSGGALETQYF,TGTGCCAGCAGCTCTATGACTAGCGGGGGGGCTCTGGAGACCCAGTACTTC
NA,TRBV9,TRBJ2-3,NA,CASSVNPPDTQYF,TGTGCCAGCAGCGTCAATCCCCCAGATACGCAGTATTTT
NA,TRBV25-1,TRBJ1-1,NA,CASSVWQGEAFF,TGTGCCAGCAGTGTATGGCAGGGTGAAGCTTTCTTT
TRBD2,TRBV9,TRBJ2-1,NA,CASSVAPLAGGINEQFF,TGTGCCAGCAGCGTAGCACCTCTAGCGGGGGGAATCAATGAGCAGTTCTTC
NA,TRBV7-9,TRBJ2-1,NA,CASSLDQASYNEQFF,TGTGCCAGCAGCTTAGATCAGGCCTCCTACAATGAGCAGTTCTTC
NA,TRBV1,TRBJ1-1,NA,CTSTRQGSAEAFF,TGCACCAGCACCAGACAGGGGAGCGCTGAAGCTTTCTTT
TRBD2,TRBV13,TRBJ2-2,NA,CASSLGTIRQLGNTGELFF,TGTGCCAGCAGCCTGGGGACTATACGACAACTCGGGAACACCGGGGAGCTGTTTTTT
TRBD1,TRBV5-1,TRBJ1-2,NA,CASKLGGGSDYGYTF,TGCGCCAGCAAACTAGGAGGGGGCAGTGACTATGGCTACACCTTC
NA,TRBV29-1,TRBJ2-1,NA,CSVRTASSYNEQFF,TGCAGCGTTAGGACAGCTAGCTCCTACAATGAGCAGTTCTTC